A single sample gave rise to the 24 T cell receptor beta chains below, sequenced in a study of blood T cell repertoires in COVID-19. Produced via immunoSEQ multiplex PCR; TCRdb's table is partial and in-frame only. The table lists about 500,000 clones, approximately 88% of them singletons. The sequenced material came from peripheral blood. The origin of the receptors is a woman in her forties or fifties with COVID-19, enrolled during active disease.

The chain combines TRBV9 with TRBJ2-7, with 12 positions matching TRBD2. V shed 4 bases, J shed 7 bases, and the junction held 6 bases outside the gene matches. The germline gives CDR1 SGDLS, CDR2 YYNGEE. CDR3 length equals 14 residues. The CDR3 DNA reads as TGTGCCAGCAGCCCTAGCGGGGGGGCGGAAGAGCAGTACTTC. Translation: CASSPSGGAEEQYF.

This rearrangement joins TRBV2 to TRBJ1-2, with a weak D call TRBD1 (6 bases). V lost 6 bases and J lost 0, with 8 bases in between. Germline V CDR1 and CDR2: SNHLY, FYNNEI. The length of the CDR3 is 13 residues. The CDR3 DNA reads TGTGCCAGCAGGGGGACATCTAACTATGGCTACACCTTC. It translates to CASRGTSNYGYTF.

CDR3 sequence reads: CASTRTGGFIEAFF. The CDR3 DNA is TGTGCCAGCACCCGGACAGGGGGCTTCATTGAAGCTTTCTTT. The J gene is TRBJ1-1, the V gene TRBV9, with 11 nucleotides matching TRBD1. The length of the CDR3 is 14 residues. V dropped 6 bases and J dropped 7; count of bases not matched to a gene: 8. Germline V gene sequence: CDR1 SGDLS, CDR2 YYNGEE.

The CDR3 DNA follows: TGCGCCAGCAGCCTCGCCGGGACAGGGGGCGCGGGCACTGAAGCTTTCTTT. This gives the protein CASSLAGTGGAGTEAFF. The chain recombines TRBV5-1 with TRBJ1-1, with 12 positions matching TRBD1. This CDR3 contains 17 residues. V gave up 4 bases and J gave up 4 bases; unmatched junction bases: 11. Germline CDR1 SGHRS, CDR2 YFSETQ.

This clone occurred once. This chain connects TRBV7-8 to TRBJ1-2, with TRBD1 matching 9 bases. The CDR3 loop spans 17 amino acids. CDR1 is SGHVS and CDR2 is FQNEAQ in the germline V gene. V was clipped by 0 bases and J by 7 bases; unmatched bases: 12. The CDR3 coding sequence is TGTGCCAGCAGCTTAGCGCCGGGACAGGGTGCGTTTGGTGGCTACACCTTC. Protein product: CASSLAPGQGAFGGYTF.

The chain couples TRBV5-1 to TRBJ2-1; 11 bases agree with TRBD2. V was pared by 1 base and J by 9 bases, with 6 bases of the junction left unmatched. In germline, CDR1 is SGHRS, CDR2 YFSETQ. This CDR3 is 15 amino acids long. The CDR3 spells CASSLIAGGRGEQFF. The CDR3 nucleotides are TGCGCCAGCAGCTTGATAGCGGGGGGGCGAGGTGAGCAGTTCTTC.

This sequence joins TRBV2 and TRBJ2-3; TRBD2 matches 7 bases. There are 14 residues in the CDR3. Germline-derived CDR1 and CDR2 are SNHLY and FYNNEI. Unmatched junction bases numbered 5, after V lost 8 bases and J lost 0 bases. The CDR3 DNA reads as TGTGCCAGCCGAGAGCGGGGAAGCACAGATACGCAGTATTTT. It codes for CASRERGSTDTQYF.

This rearrangement joins TRBV20-1 to TRBJ1-6, with a tentative D call TRBD1 (5 bases). The CDR3 consists of 17 residues. Germline V lookup: CDR1 DFQATT, CDR2 SNEGSKA (reference sequence). V lost 3 bases and J lost 0, with 15 bases in between. The CDR3 sequence: CSASLETASSYNSPLHF. The CDR3 nucleotides are TGCAGTGCTAGTTTGGAGACAGCGAGCTCCTATAATTCACCCCTCCACTTT.

The chain carries TRBV5-6 and TRBJ1-2, with D unresolved. The V gene's germline CDR1 is SGHDT and CDR2 YYEEEE. The CDR3 runs to 12 residues. V lost 0 bases, J lost 8 bases, and 8 bases lay in between. The DNA of the CDR3 is TGTGCCAGCAGCTTGGTCAGCGGGGGCTACACCTTC. The encoded protein is CASSLVSGGYTF.

The V gene is TRBV6-5, the J gene TRBJ2-7; tentative D call: TRBD2 (5 bases). Per germline, CDR1 MNHEY and CDR2 SVGAGI. This CDR3 region has 14 residues. Trimming shortened V by 6 bases and J by 5 bases, and 17 bases separated the two germline ends. In DNA, the CDR3 is TGTGCCAGCAGCCCCAGAGGAGGATTGGACGAGCAGTACTTC. This translates into CASSPRGGLDEQYF.

The genes are TRBV30 and TRBJ1-3, with a weak D call TRBD1 (5 bases). The CDR3 is 15 amino acids. Trimming stripped 3 bases from V and 2 bases from J, with 14 bases between. Germline V gives CDR1 GTSNPN, CDR2 SVGIG (reference sequence). The CDR3 reads CAWSRGTVAGNTIYF. For the CDR3, the DNA is TGTGCCTGGAGCCGGGGGACGGTGGCTGGAAACACCATATATTTT.

Worth noting for this clone: The DNA is left out, because the CDR3 cannot be placed on it with certainty; the CDR3 is given as TCRdb lists it. This chain uses TRBV21-1 with TRBJ2-6; the table's D call, TRBD1, was not checked against the DNA. TRBV21-1 is a pseudogene. Inclusive of both ends, the CDR3 amounts to 18 amino acids. This CDR3 is CASSKKYGWGPGANVLTF.

This chain joins TRBV30 and TRBJ2-1; 7 positions agree with TRBD1. Trimming at V came to 5 bases and at J to 2 bases, leaving 6 bases not matched to a gene. The CDR3 is 14 residues long. Germline V gene sequence: CDR1 GTSNPN, CDR2 SVGIG (reference sequence). CDR3 sequence reads: CAWSPGQTYNEQFF. In DNA, the CDR3 is TGTGCCTGGTCGCCGGGACAGACCTACAATGAGCAGTTCTTC.

The V and J genes are TRBV2 and TRBJ1-3; no firm D call. Germline loops: CDR1 SNHLY, CDR2 FYNNEI. Trimming took off 4 bases at V and 2 bases at J, with 12 bases between the two ends. The CDR3 consists of 15 residues. For the CDR3, the DNA is TGTGCCAGCAGTGCGAGGGCAGGCCCTGGAAACACCATATATTTT. It translates to CASSARAGPGNTIYF.

This clone was seen only once. The chain has TRBV15 and TRBJ2-2; 7 positions match TRBD1. CDR3 length equals 18 residues. Looked up from germline, CDR1 is LNHNV and CDR2 is YYDKDF (reference sequence). V was pared by 1 base and J by 1 base, with 9 bases of the junction left unmatched. The CDR3 nucleotides read TGTGCCACCAGCAGAGTAGGACAGGCCATCGGGAACACCGGGGAGCTGTTTTTT. Translated: CATSRVGQAIGNTGELFF.

The rearrangement links TRBV11-1 to TRBJ1-1, with 7 bases fitting TRBD1. The CDR3 loop spans 15 amino acids. CDR1 SGHAT and CDR2 FQDESV come from the germline V gene (reference sequence). V was clipped by 2 bases and J by 1 base; unmatched bases: 4. CDR3 bases: TGTGCCAGCAGCTTAATGACAGGGTCGAACACTGAAGCTTTCTTT. Translated, it gives CASSLMTGSNTEAFF.

The chain links TRBV10-3 to TRBJ2-3, with D possibly being TRBD1 (5 bases). Trimming took off 8 bases at V and 0 bases at J, with 12 bases between the two ends. CDR1 is ENHRY, CDR2 SYGVKD, per germline. The CDR3 sequence is 14 residues long. In DNA, the CDR3 is TGTGCCATCGGGGCCAGCGTGAGCACAGATACGCAGTATTTT. Translation gives CAIGASVSTDTQYF.

The genes are TRBV28 and TRBJ1-1, with 7 positions matching TRBD1. This CDR3 has 12 amino acids. Germline loops: CDR1 MDHEN, CDR2 SYDVKM. The V and J ends lost 8 bases and 8 bases, in that order; junction bases with no gene match: 8. CDR3 protein: CASLPGTVEAFF. The CDR3, as DNA: TGTGCCAGCCTTCCCGGGACAGTCGAAGCTTTCTTT.

The V gene is TRBV5-1, the J gene TRBJ2-7; 7 bases match TRBD1. The germline CDR1 and CDR2 sequences are SGHRS and YFSETQ. V lost 0 bases and J lost 6; bases outside the gene matches: 9. The CDR3 length is 15 residues. Here the CDR3 DNA reads TGCGCCAGCAGCTTGGCACAGGGGACACAGGGCGAGCAGTACTTC. Translated, it gives CASSLAQGTQGEQYF.

The chain employs TRBV29-1 and TRBJ1-2; D is unresolved. V was clipped by 3 bases and J by 3 bases, with 14 bases between them. This CDR3 comprises 14 residues. Germline V lookup: CDR1 SQVTM, CDR2 ANQGSEA. The CDR3 loop reads CSVESQARDYGYTF. The CDR3 nucleotides read TGCAGCGTTGAGAGTCAGGCGAGGGACTATGGCTACACCTTC.

CDR3 nucleotide sequence: TGTGCCAGTAGTAAAATGAGAGGGTCCGGGGAGCTGTTTTTT. Translating it yields CASSKMRGSGELFF. The chain is built from TRBV19 and TRBJ2-2, with D tentatively TRBD2 (5 bases). Germline CDR1 LNHDA, CDR2 SQIVND (reference sequence). CDR3 length: 14 amino acids. Trimming cost V 4 bases and J 6 bases, with 12 bases left between them.

The gene calls are TRBV5-5 and TRBJ1-6; D perhaps matches TRBD1 (6 bases). This CDR3 is 14 amino acids long. Per the germline V gene, CDR1 is SGHKS and CDR2 is YYEKEE (reference sequence). Trimming removed 2 bases at V and 7 bases at J, with 10 bases between. In DNA form, the CDR3 reads TGTGCCAGCAGCTTCGACAGGCAGAATTCACCCCTCCACTTT. This gives the protein CASSFDRQNSPLHF.

This clone turned up a few times. This rearrangement joins TRBV15 to TRBJ1-2, with 9 bases fitting TRBD1. The germline gives CDR1 LNHNV, CDR2 YYDKDF (reference sequence). CDR3 size: 14 residues. The J segment lost 7 bases and the V segment lost 3 bases, leaving 6 bases of the junction unmatched. The CDR3 bases are TGTGCCACCAGCAGTACAGGGGGCGCGAGTGGCTACACCTTC. It is translated as CATSSTGGASGYTF.

The CDR3 loop reads CASSLAGSSYEQYF. CDR3 DNA sequence: TGTGCCAGCTCACTAGCGGGGAGCTCCTACGAGCAGTACTTC. This chain links TRBV18 with TRBJ2-7; 8 bases line up with TRBD2. Germline V gene data show CDR1 as KGHSH and CDR2 as LQKENI. The junction had 2 bases not matched to a gene; V was cut back by 4 bases and J by 0 bases. The CDR3 contains 14 residues.